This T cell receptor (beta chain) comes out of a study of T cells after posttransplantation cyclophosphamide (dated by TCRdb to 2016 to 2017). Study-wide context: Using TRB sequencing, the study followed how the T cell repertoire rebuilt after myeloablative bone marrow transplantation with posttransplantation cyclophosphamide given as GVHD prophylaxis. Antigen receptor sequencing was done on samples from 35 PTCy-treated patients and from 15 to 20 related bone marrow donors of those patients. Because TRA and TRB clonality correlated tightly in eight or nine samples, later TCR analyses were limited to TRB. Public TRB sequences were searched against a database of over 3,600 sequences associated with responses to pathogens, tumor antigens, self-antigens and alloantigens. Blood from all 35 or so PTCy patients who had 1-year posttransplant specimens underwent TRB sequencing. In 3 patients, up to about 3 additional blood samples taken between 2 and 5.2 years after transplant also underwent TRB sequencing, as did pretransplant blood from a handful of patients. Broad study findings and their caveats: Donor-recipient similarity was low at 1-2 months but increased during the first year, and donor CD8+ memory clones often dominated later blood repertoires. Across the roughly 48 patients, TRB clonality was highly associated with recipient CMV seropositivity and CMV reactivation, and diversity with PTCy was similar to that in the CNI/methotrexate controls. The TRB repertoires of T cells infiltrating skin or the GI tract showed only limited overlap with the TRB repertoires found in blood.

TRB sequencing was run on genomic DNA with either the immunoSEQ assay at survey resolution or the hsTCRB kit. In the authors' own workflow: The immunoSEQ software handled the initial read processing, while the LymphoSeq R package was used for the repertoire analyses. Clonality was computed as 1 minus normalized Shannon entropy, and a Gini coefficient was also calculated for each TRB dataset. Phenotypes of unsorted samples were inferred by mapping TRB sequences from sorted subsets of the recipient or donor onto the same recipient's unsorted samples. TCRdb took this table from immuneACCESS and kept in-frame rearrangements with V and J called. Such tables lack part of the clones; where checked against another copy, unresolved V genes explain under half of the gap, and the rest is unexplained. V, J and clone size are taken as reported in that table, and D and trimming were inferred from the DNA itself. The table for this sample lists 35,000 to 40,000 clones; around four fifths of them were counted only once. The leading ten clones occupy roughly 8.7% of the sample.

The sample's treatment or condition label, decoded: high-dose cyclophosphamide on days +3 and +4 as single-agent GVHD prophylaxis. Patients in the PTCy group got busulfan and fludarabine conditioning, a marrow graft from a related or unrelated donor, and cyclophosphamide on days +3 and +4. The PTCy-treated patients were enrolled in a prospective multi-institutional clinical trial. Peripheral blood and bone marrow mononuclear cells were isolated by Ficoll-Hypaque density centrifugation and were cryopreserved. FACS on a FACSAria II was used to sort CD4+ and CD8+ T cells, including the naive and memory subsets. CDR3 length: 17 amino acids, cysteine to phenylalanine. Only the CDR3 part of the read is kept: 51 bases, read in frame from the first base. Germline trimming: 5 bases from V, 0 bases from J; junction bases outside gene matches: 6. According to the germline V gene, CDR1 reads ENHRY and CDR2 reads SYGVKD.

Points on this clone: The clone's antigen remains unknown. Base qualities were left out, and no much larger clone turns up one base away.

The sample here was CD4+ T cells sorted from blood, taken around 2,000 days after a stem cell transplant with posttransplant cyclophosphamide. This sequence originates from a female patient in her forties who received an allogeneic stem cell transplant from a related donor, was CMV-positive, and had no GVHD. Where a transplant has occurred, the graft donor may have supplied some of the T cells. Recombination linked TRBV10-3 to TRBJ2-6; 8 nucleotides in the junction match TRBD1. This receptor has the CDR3 CAISPGQGGSGANVLTF. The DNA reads TGTGCCATCAGTCCCGGACAGGGCGGCTCTGGGGCCAACGTCCTGACTTTC.